This T cell receptor beta chain was sequenced in a study of cytotoxic CD8 clonotypes in ibrutinib-treated CLL. Study as a whole: Of a cohort that held about a dozen relapsed/refractory and 15 treatment-naive patients, roughly 18 were IGHV unmutated. Study-level points and caveats: Clonality rose at ibrutinib response and fell back toward baseline at progression. Under therapy, public clonotypes either contracted or stayed stable, and they were uncommon.

This table comes from immunoSEQ multiplex PCR, and its TCRdb copy is limited to in-frame clones, with some not included. The repertoire holds 100,000 to 150,000 clones, with roughly 88% as singletons. Germline-derived CDR1 and CDR2 are MNHNY and SVGAGI (reference sequence). The CDR3 has 14 residues. Trimming took 4 bases from V and 0 from J, leaving 9 bases between them. This clone was seen only once. The antigen is undetermined. The TCR sequence derives from a human donor with chronic lymphocytic leukemia. The chain links TRBV6-6 to TRBJ1-2, with D hard to call. Material: PBMCs, obtained after 24 months of ibrutinib treatment. The DNA of the CDR3 is TGTGCCAGCAGTTTGGACGCCACTAACTATGGCTACACCTTC. This codes for CASSLDATNYGYTF.